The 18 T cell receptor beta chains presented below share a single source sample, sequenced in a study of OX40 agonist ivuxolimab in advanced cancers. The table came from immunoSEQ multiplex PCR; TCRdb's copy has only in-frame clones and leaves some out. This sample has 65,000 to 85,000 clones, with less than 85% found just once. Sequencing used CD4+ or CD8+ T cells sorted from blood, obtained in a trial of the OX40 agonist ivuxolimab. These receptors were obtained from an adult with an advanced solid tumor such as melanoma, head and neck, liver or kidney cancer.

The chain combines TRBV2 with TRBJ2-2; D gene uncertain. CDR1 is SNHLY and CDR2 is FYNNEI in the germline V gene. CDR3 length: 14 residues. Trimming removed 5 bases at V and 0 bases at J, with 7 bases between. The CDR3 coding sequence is TGTGCCAGCAGTCGGACGGCGAACACCGGGGAGCTGTTTTTT. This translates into CASSRTANTGELFF.

CDR3 in amino acids: CASNNQNSPLHF. DNA of the CDR3: TGTGCCAGCAACAATCAAAATTCACCCCTCCACTTT. J is TRBJ1-6 and V is TRBV2; D is undetermined. Per the germline V gene, CDR1 is SNHLY and CDR2 is FYNNEI. CDR3 length: 12 residues. Trimming cost V 7 bases and J 7 bases, with 8 bases left between them.

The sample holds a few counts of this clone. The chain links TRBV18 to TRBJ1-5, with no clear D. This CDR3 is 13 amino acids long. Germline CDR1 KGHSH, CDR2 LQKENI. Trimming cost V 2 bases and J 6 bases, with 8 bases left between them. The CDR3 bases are TGTGCCAGCTCACCAACGGGTGGTCAGCCCCAGCATTTT. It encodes CASSPTGGQPQHF.

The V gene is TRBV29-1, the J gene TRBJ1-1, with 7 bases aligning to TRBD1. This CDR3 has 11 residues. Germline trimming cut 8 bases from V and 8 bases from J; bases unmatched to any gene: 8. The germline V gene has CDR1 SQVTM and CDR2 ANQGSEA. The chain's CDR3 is CSLARGQEAFF. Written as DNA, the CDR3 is TGCAGCCTCGCCAGGGGACAGGAAGCTTTCTTT. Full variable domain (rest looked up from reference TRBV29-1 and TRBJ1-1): SAVISQKPSRDICQRGTSLTIQCQVDSQVTMMFWYRQQPGQSLTLIATANQGSEATYESGFVIDKFPISRPNLTFSTLTVSNMSPEDSSIYLCSLARGQEAFFGQGTRLTVV.

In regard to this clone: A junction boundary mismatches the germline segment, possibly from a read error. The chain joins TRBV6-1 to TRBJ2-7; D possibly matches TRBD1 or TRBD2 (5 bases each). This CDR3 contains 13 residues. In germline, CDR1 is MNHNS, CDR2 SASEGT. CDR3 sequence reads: CASRRDGSSEQYF. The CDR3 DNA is TGTGCCAGCAGACGGGACGGCTCCTCCGAGCAGTACTTC.

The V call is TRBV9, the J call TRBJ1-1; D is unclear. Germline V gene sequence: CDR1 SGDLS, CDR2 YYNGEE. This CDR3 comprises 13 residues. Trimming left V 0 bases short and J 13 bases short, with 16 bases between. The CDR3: CASSVDGPYEVFF. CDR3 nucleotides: TGTGCCAGCAGCGTAGATGGGCCGTACGAGGTTTTCTTT.

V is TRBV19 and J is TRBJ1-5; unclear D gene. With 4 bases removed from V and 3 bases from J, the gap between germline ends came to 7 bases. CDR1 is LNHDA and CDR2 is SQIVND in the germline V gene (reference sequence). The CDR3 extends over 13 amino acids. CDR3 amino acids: CASSNRLNQPQHF. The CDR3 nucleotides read TGTGCCAGTAGTAACAGACTCAATCAGCCCCAGCATTTT.

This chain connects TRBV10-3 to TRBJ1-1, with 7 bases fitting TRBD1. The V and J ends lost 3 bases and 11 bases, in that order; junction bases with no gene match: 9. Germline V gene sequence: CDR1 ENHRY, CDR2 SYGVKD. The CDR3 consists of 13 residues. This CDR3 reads CAISDTDRSDAFF. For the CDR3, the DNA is TGTGCCATCAGTGATACGGACAGGTCGGATGCTTTCTTT.

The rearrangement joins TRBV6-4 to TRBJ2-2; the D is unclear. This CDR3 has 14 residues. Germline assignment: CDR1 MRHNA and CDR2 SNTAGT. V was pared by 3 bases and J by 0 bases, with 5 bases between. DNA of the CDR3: TGTGCCAGCAGTGATATCGCGAACACCGGGGAGCTGTTTTTT. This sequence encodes CASSDIANTGELFF.

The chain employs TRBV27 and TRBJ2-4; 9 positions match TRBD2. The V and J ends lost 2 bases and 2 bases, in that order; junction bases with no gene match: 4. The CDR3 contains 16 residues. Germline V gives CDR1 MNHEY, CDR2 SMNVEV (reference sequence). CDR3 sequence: CASSLAGGPTKNIQYF. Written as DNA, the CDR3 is TGTGCCAGCAGTTTAGCGGGGGGGCCGACCAAAAACATTCAGTACTTC.

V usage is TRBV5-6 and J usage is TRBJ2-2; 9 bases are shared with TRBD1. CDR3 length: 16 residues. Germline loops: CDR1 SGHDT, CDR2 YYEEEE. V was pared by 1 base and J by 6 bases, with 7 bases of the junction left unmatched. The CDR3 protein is CASSLSGTGFAGELFF. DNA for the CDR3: TGTGCCAGCAGCTTGTCGGGGACAGGGTTCGCCGGGGAGCTGTTTTTT.

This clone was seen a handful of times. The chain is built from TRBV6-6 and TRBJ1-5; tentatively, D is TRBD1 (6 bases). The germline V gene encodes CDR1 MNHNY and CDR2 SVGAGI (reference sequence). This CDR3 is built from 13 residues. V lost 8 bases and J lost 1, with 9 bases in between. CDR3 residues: CASGGQSNQPQHF. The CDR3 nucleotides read TGTGCCAGCGGCGGACAGAGCAATCAGCCCCAGCATTTT.

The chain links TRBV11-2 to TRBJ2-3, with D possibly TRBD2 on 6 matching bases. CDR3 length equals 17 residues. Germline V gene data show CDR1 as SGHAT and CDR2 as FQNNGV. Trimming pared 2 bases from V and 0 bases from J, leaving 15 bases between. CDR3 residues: CASSLRRGLTSTDTQYF. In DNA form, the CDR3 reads TGTGCCAGCAGCTTAAGGCGGGGTCTCACTAGCACAGATACGCAGTATTTT. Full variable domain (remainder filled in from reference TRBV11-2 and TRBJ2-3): EAGVAQSPRYKIIEKRQSVAFWCNPISGHATLYWYQQILGQGPKLLIQFQNNGVVDDSQLPKDRFSAERLKGVDSTLKIQPAKLEDSAVYLCASSLRRGLTSTDTQYFGPGTRLTVL.

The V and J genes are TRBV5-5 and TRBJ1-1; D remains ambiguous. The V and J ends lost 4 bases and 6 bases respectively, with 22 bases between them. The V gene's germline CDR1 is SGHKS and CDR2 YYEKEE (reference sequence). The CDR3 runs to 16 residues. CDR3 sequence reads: CASSPPTLRGRSEAFF. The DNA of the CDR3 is TGTGCCAGCAGCCCCCCGACACTTCGGGGAAGATCTGAAGCTTTCTTT.

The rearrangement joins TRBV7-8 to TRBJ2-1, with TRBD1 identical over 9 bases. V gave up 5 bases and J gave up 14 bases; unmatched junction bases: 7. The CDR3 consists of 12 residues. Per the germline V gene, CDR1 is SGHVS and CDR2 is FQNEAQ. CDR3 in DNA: TGTGCCAGCAGCCCAAACAGGGGGCGGGAGTTCTTC. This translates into CASSPNRGREFF.

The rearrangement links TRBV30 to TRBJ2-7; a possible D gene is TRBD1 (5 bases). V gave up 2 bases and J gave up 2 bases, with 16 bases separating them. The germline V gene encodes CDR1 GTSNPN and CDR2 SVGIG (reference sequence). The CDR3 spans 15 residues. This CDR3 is CAWSNWGGRPYEQYF. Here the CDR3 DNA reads TGTGCCTGGAGTAATTGGGGCGGACGACCCTACGAGCAGTACTTC.

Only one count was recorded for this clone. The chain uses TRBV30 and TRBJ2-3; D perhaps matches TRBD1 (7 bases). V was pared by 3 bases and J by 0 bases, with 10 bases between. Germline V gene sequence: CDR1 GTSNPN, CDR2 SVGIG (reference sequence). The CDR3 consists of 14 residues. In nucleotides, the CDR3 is TGTGCCTGGAGCGCGGGACAGAGCACAGATACGCAGTATTTT. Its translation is CAWSAGQSTDTQYF.

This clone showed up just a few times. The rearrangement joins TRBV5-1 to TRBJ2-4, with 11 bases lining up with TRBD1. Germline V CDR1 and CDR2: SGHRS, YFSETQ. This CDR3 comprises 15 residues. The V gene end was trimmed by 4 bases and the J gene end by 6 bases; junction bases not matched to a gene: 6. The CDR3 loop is CASSRTGGGGNIQYF. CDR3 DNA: TGCGCCAGCAGCCGGACAGGGGGCGGAGGAAACATTCAGTACTTC. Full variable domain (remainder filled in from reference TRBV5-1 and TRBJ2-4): KAGVTQTPRYLIKTRGQQVTLSCSPISGHRSVSWYQQTPGQGLQFLFEYFSETQRNKGNFPGRFSGRQFSNSRSEMNVSTLELGDSALYLCASSRTGGGGNIQYFGAGTRLSVL.